This T cell receptor beta chain was identified in a study of early T cells in non-severe SARS-CoV-2 infection. The study's findings and limits: Anti-spike CD8 responses were favored by VDJdb matching, which missed private and CD4 specificities.

This clonotype was found a few times. Antigen: not known. Attached unique molecular identifiers marked individual cDNA molecules. Via MiXCR, TCRdb re-called the 5' RACE reads, giving one row per CDR3 protein. The sample consists of about 54,000 distinct CDR3 sequences, more than 6.5% of them appearing once. This CDR3 has 17 residues. V was shortened by 5 bases and J by 4 bases, with 24 bases between the two germline ends. The V gene's germline CDR1 is SGHTA and CDR2 FQGTGA. The chain is built from TRBV7-3 and TRBJ2-7, with TRBD1 as a possible D gene (7 bases). The sequence was collected from an adult who was a healthcare worker with PCR-confirmed SARS-CoV-2 infection or an uninfected control (not recorded which). The sample here was whole blood, taken at baseline. This CDR3 reads CASSVTAGTAGAYEQYF. The CDR3 coding sequence is TGTGCCAGCAGCGTGACAGCCGGGACAGCGGGCGCGTACGAGCAGTACTTC.